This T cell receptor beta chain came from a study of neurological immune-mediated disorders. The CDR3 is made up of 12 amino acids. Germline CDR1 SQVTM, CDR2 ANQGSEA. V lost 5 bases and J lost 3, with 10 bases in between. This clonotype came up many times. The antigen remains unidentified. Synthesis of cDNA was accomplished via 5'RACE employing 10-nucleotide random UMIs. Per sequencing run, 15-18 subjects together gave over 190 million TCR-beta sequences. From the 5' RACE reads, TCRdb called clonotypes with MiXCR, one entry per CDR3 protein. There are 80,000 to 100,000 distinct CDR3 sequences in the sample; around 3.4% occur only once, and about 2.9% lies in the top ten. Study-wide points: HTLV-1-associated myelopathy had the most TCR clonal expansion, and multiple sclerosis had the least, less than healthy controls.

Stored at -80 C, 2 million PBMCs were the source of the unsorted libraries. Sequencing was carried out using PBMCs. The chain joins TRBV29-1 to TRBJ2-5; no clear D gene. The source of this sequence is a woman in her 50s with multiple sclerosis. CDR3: CSVLSAKETQYF. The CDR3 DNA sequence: TGCAGCGTTTTGTCGGCGAAAGAGACCCAGTACTTC.